What follows is one T cell receptor (beta chain) and its context. Its antigen is not identified. These data come from a study of CXCR3-negative and CXCR3-positive naive CD8 T cells. General study findings and limits: Cryopreservation partially decreased CXCR3 expression, and most assays used fresh PBMCs. Sequencing showed both naive subsets with comparably high diversity, and memory CD8+ cells much lower.

UMI labels and 5' RACE were used to prepare the TRB cDNA libraries. TCRdb re-called the 5' RACE reads, yielding one record per CDR3 amino acid sequence without DNA. The table lists about 48,000 distinct CDR3 sequences. Looked up from germline, CDR1 is DFQATT and CDR2 is SNEGSKA (reference sequence). The length of the CDR3 is 16 residues. The sequencing sample was made of memory CD8+ T cells from blood. The TCR originated in a human donor in good health. Some clones in this sample may be carry-over from other donors' samples. The chain employs TRBV20-1 and TRBJ2-1; TCRdb calls TRBD2, which cannot be checked without DNA. The CDR3 reads CSARFGGSGSYNEQFF.